The next 21 T cell receptor beta chains were all read from a single sample in a study of blood T cell repertoires in COVID-19. Produced via immunoSEQ multiplex PCR; TCRdb's table is partial and in-frame only. The sample records about 300,000 clones, 88% being singletons. Sample: peripheral blood. The source of these receptors is a woman in her twenties or thirties who had recovered from COVID-19.

The chain joins TRBV7-2 to TRBJ1-3, with 7 bases matching TRBD1. Germline V lookup: CDR1 SGHTA, CDR2 FQGNSA. The CDR3 is made up of 16 amino acids. The J segment lost 1 base and the V segment lost 1 base, leaving 4 bases of the junction unmatched. The CDR3: CASSLVTGASGNTIYF. In DNA form, the CDR3 reads TGTGCCAGCAGCTTAGTCACAGGGGCTTCTGGAAACACCATATATTTT. Drawing the rest from reference TRBV7-2 and TRBJ1-3, the complete variable domain is GAGVSQSPSNKVTEKGKDVELRCDPISGHTALYWYRQSLGQGLEFLIYFQGNSAPDKSGLPSDRFSAERTGGSVSTLTIQRTQQEDSAVYLCASSLVTGASGNTIYFGEGSWLTVV.

The J gene is TRBJ1-1, the V gene TRBV2; perhaps TRBD1 as D (6 bases). CDR1 and CDR2 (germline): SNHLY, FYNNEI. CDR3 length: 13 residues. The ends were cut back, 6 bases at V and 4 bases at J, with 12 bases in the middle. The CDR3 nucleotides are TGTGCCAGCAGGGCAGGGGTTAGCACTGAAGCTTTCTTT. Its translation: CASRAGVSTEAFF.

The V gene is TRBV6-2 or TRBV6-3, the J gene TRBJ2-7, with a possible D match to TRBD1 (5 bases). The CDR3 is 13 residues long. Trimming cost V 0 bases and J 6 bases, with 9 bases left between them. Germline CDR1 is MNHEY and CDR2 is SVGEGT. CDR3 DNA sequence: TGTGCCAGCAGTTACTCCAGGGTCGGCGAGCAGTACTTC. Protein sequence: CASSYSRVGEQYF.

About this clone itself: Other DNA sequences in this specimen translate into the identical CDR3. The chain carries TRBV6-5 and TRBJ1-5; TRBD1 aligns across 7 bases. The J segment lost 7 bases and the V segment lost 5 bases, leaving 2 bases of the junction unmatched. The CDR3 spans 12 residues. Germline V CDR1 and CDR2: MNHEY, SVGAGI. This chain's CDR3 is CASSPRGQPQHF. Written as DNA, the CDR3 is TGTGCCAGCAGTCCCAGGGGGCAGCCCCAGCATTTT.

This sequence joins TRBV11-2 and TRBJ2-3, with D uncertain. Deletions cut 2 bases from V and 5 bases from J, with 2 bases between. The CDR3 has 11 residues. Germline lookup yields CDR1 SGHAT and CDR2 FQNNGV. CDR3: CASSLRDTQYF. For the CDR3, the DNA is TGTGCCAGCAGCTTACGAGATACGCAGTATTTT.

This rearrangement joins TRBV5-4 to TRBJ2-2; 9 nucleotides align to TRBD1. The ends lost 4 bases at V and 5 bases at J; junction bases unmatched: 6. Germline assignment: CDR1 SGHNT and CDR2 YYREEE (reference sequence). The CDR3 totals 15 residues. DNA of the CDR3: TGTGCCAGCAGCCCGGGACAGGGCTTAACCGGGGAGCTGTTTTTT. The encoded protein is CASSPGQGLTGELFF.

V is TRBV10-3 and J is TRBJ1-2, with unresolved D. Germline lookup yields CDR1 ENHRY and CDR2 SYGVKD. This CDR3 contains 13 residues. V dropped 7 bases and J dropped 1 base, with 10 bases sitting between them. CDR3 nucleotide sequence: TGTGCCATCATGGCCGCTCTTAACTATGGCTACACCTTC. It codes for CAIMAALNYGYTF.

The chain joins TRBV12-3 or TRBV12-4 to TRBJ1-3; D is ambiguous. This CDR3 contains 12 residues. Trimming removed 6 bases at V and 3 bases at J, with 6 bases between. CDR3 protein: CASSRGGNTIYF. CDR3 sequence (DNA): TGTGCCAGCAGCCGGGGTGGAAACACCATATATTTT.

The chain is built from TRBV5-4 and TRBJ1-2; the match to TRBD1 covers 9 bases. The length of the CDR3 is 19 residues. Germline trimming cut 0 bases from V and 4 bases from J; bases unmatched to any gene: 16. Per germline, CDR1 SGHNT and CDR2 YYREEE (reference sequence). CDR3 DNA: TGTGCCAGCAGCTTGGGGGCGGGACAGGGATTCGGATCGATCTATGGCTACACCTTC. It yields the protein CASSLGAGQGFGSIYGYTF.

The chain joins TRBV27 to TRBJ1-1, with 8 positions matching TRBD1. The germline V gene encodes CDR1 MNHEY and CDR2 SMNVEV (reference sequence). Trimming took 8 bases from V and 8 from J; bases not matched to a gene: 16. This CDR3 has 15 residues. The CDR3, as DNA: TGTGCCAGCGGGATCCGGGACAGGACTCGACACGAAGCTTTCTTT. Translation: CASGIRDRTRHEAFF.

This clone occurred once. The V gene is TRBV4-2, the J gene TRBJ1-2; 11 nucleotides match TRBD1. Per the germline V gene, CDR1 is LGHNA and CDR2 is YNFKEQ. J gave up 1 base and V 4 bases, and 2 bases lay outside the gene matches. The CDR3 sequence is 15 residues long. The CDR3 is CASSPDRGLNYGYTF. For the CDR3, the DNA is TGTGCCAGCAGCCCGGACAGGGGGCTTAACTATGGCTACACCTTC.

This rearrangement joins TRBV21-1 to TRBJ2-1; the table's D call TRBD2 went unverified against the DNA. TRBV21-1 is a listed pseudogene. The CDR3 sequence is 16 residues long. Written as DNA, the CDR3 is TGTGCCAGCAGCAAACCCCGGACTTGCTCCTACAATGAGCAGTTCTTC. Translation gives CASSKPRTCSYNEQFF.

V gene TRBV9 combines with J gene TRBJ2-5, with D hard to call. The CDR3 sequence is 14 residues long. V shed 0 bases and J shed 0 bases, with 6 bases lying between them. Germline CDR1 is SGDLS and CDR2 is YYNGEE. The CDR3 sequence: CASSVGSNQETQYF. CDR3 sequence (DNA): TGTGCCAGCAGCGTAGGTAGCAACCAAGAGACCCAGTACTTC.

The chain joins TRBV28 to TRBJ2-2, with unresolved D. V gave up 6 bases and J gave up 3 bases, with 17 bases separating them. CDR3 size: 16 residues. Germline values: CDR1 MDHEN, CDR2 SYDVKM. CDR3 loop: CASSSPEKRDTGELFF. The CDR3 DNA follows: TGTGCCAGCAGCTCCCCAGAAAAACGTGACACCGGGGAGCTGTTTTTT.

This clone has only one observation. The rearrangement links TRBV5-1 to TRBJ1-2; 7 bases match TRBD1. J gave up 6 bases and V 3 bases, and 2 bases lay outside the gene matches. The CDR3 spans 12 residues. Germline CDR1 and CDR2: SGHRS and YFSETQ. CDR3 sequence reads: CASSYGTDGYTF. The CDR3 nucleotides read TGCGCCAGCAGCTACGGGACAGATGGCTACACCTTC.

The chain joins TRBV7-8 to TRBJ1-5; TRBD1 agrees at 7 bases. There are 15 residues in the CDR3. Per the germline V gene, CDR1 is SGHVS and CDR2 is FQNEAQ. Unmatched junction bases numbered 3, after V lost 4 bases and J lost 0 bases. CDR3 coding DNA: TGTGCCAGCAGCTGGGCAGGGGGTAGCAATCAGCCCCAGCATTTT. Its protein product is CASSWAGGSNQPQHF.

This chain links TRBV5-1 with TRBJ1-2; possibly TRBD1 for D (6 bases). Germline values: CDR1 SGHRS, CDR2 YFSETQ. V lost 2 bases and J 6 bases, leaving 14 bases between the germline ends. The CDR3 sequence is 14 residues long. The CDR3 sequence: CASSFKQGYDGYTF. The CDR3 DNA follows: TGCGCCAGCAGCTTCAAACAGGGTTACGATGGCTACACCTTC.

J is TRBJ2-5 and V is TRBV5-1; perhaps TRBD1 as D (5 bases). The CDR3 sequence is 14 residues long. V lost 3 bases and J 3 bases, leaving 12 bases between the germline ends. The germline V gene encodes CDR1 SGHRS and CDR2 YFSETQ. CDR3 amino acids: CASSSDNSEETQYF. Written as DNA, the CDR3 is TGCGCCAGCAGCTCGGACAACTCTGAAGAGACCCAGTACTTC.

The rearrangement joins TRBV7-2 to TRBJ2-3; D possibly corresponds to TRBD1 (5 bases). The ends were cut back, 0 bases at V and 3 bases at J, with 19 bases in the middle. The germline V gene has CDR1 SGHTA and CDR2 FQGNSA. The CDR3 has 18 amino acids. CDR3 region: CASSLAYGFGPGTDTQYF. CDR3 in DNA: TGTGCCAGCAGCTTAGCGTATGGGTTCGGACCAGGGACAGATACGCAGTATTTT.

The chain uses TRBV5-6 and TRBJ2-7; 7 nucleotides align to TRBD1. CDR1 is SGHDT, CDR2 YYEEEE, per germline. The CDR3 consists of 15 residues. After removal of 5 bases from V and 1 base from J, the junction contained 9 bases not matched to a gene. CDR3 in DNA: TGTGCCAGCAGTTTAGACAGGGCGCTATCCTACGAGCAGTACTTC. As protein: CASSLDRALSYEQYF.

The chain carries TRBV5-1 and TRBJ1-4, with 7 bases lining up with TRBD1. The CDR3 covers 15 residues. Losses at the gene ends were 5 bases for V and 8 bases for J; bases not matched to a gene: 12. Looked up from germline, CDR1 is SGHRS and CDR2 is YFSETQ. CDR3 loop: CASRPTGTVEEKLFF. In nucleotides, the CDR3 is TGCGCCAGCAGACCGACCGGGACAGTGGAGGAAAAACTGTTTTTT.